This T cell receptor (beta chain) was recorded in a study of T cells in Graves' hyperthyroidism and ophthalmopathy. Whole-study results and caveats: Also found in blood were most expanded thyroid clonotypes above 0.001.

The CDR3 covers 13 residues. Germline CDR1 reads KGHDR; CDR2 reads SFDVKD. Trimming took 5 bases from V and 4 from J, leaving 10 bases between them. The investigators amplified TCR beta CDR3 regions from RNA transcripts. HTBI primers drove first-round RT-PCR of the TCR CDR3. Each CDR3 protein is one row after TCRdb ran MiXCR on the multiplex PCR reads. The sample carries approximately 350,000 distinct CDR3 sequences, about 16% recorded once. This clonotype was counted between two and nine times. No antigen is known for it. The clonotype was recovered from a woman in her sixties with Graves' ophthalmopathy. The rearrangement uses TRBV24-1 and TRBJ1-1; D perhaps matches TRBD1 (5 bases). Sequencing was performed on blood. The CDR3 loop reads CATSGGVSTEAFF. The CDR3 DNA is TGTGCCACCAGTGGAGGGGTGAGCACTGAAGCTTTCTTT.